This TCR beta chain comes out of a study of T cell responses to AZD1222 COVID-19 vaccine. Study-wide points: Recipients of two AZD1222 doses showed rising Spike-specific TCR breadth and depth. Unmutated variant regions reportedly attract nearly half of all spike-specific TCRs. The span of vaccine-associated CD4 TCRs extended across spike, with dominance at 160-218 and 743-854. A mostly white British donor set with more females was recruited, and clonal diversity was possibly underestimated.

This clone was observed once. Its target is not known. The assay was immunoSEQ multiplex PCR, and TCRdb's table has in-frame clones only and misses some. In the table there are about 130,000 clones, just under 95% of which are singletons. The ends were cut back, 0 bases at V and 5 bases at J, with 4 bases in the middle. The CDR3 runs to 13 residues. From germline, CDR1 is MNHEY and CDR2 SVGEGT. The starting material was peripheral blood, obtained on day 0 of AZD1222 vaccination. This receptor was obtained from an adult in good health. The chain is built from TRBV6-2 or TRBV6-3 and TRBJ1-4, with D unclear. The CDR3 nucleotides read TGTGCCAGCAGTTACTCAGAAAATGAAAAACTGTTTTTT. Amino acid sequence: CASSYSENEKLFF.